The 17 T cell receptor beta chains below come from one sample, sequenced in a study of blood T cell repertoires in COVID-19. Measured with immunoSEQ multiplex PCR; TCRdb has only the in-frame clones, and not every one. Of about 380,000 clones in the sample, approximately 87% are singletons; the top ten hold under 1.5%. Sequenced sample: PBMCs or T cells enriched from blood (not recorded which). These TCRs come from a man aged 25 to 45 who had recovered from COVID-19.

The CDR3 here is CASSVGPGTGNTEAFF. As DNA, the CDR3 is TGTGCCAGCAGCGTTGGCCCCGGGACAGGGAACACTGAAGCTTTCTTT. V and J are TRBV9 and TRBJ1-1; 8 nucleotides line up with TRBD1. There are 16 residues in the CDR3. J gave up 1 base and V 2 bases, and 7 bases lay outside the gene matches. The V gene's germline CDR1 is SGDLS and CDR2 YYNGEE.

Only a few counts were recorded for this clone. This chain connects TRBV5-1 to TRBJ1-1; 12 bases line up with TRBD1. J lost 8 bases, V lost 0 bases, and 8 bases had no gene match. The germline gives CDR1 SGHRS, CDR2 YFSETQ. This CDR3 has 16 amino acids. Here the CDR3 reads CASSLDSPGTGGEAFF. In DNA, the CDR3 is TGCGCCAGCAGCTTGGACTCTCCCGGGACAGGGGGCGAAGCTTTCTTT.

The rearrangement joins TRBV5-1 to TRBJ2-3; 11 bases map to TRBD2. After removal of 2 bases from V and 4 bases from J, the junction contained 3 bases not matched to a gene. CDR1 and CDR2 (germline): SGHRS, YFSETQ. This CDR3 comprises 15 residues. The CDR3 bases are TGCGCCAGCAGCTTATCACTAGCGGGGGCAGATACGCAGTATTTT. It is translated as CASSLSLAGADTQYF. The variable domain in full, with the rest retrieved from reference TRBV5-1 and TRBJ2-3, is KAGVTQTPRYLIKTRGQQVTLSCSPISGHRSVSWYQQTPGQGLQFLFEYFSETQRNKGNFPGRFSGRQFSNSRSEMNVSTLELGDSALYLCASSLSLAGADTQYFGPGTRLTVL.

The chain couples TRBV11-1 to TRBJ1-2; TRBD1 matches at 9 bases. The CDR3 is 16 residues long. The germline gives CDR1 SGHAT, CDR2 FQDESV (reference sequence). V was clipped by 0 bases and J by 2 bases; unmatched bases: 4. In DNA, the CDR3 is TGTGCCAGCAGCTTAGCGCCGGGGACAGGGAACTATGGCTACACCTTC. Its protein is CASSLAPGTGNYGYTF. The full variable domain, completed using reference TRBV11-1 and TRBJ1-2, is EAEVAQSPRYKITEKSQAVAFWCDPISGHATLYWYRQILGQGPELLVQFQDESVVDDSQLPKDRFSAERLKGVDSTLKIQPAELGDSAMYLCASSLAPGTGNYGYTFGSGTRLTVV.

The chain employs TRBV19 and TRBJ2-7; 8 bases align to TRBD1. Germline loops: CDR1 LNHDA, CDR2 SQIVND (reference sequence). V was pared by 7 bases and J by 0 bases, with 5 bases of the junction left unmatched. The CDR3 sequence is 14 residues long. The CDR3 loop is CASNDRGLSYEQYF. Written as DNA, the CDR3 is TGTGCCAGTAATGACAGGGGCCTCTCCTACGAGCAGTACTTC. Using reference TRBV19 and TRBJ2-7 for the parts outside the CDR3, the full variable domain is DGGITQSPKYLFRKEGQNVTLSCEQNLNHDAMYWYRQDPGQGLRLIYYSQIVNDFQKGDIAEGYSVSREKKESFPLTVTSAQKNPTAFYLCASNDRGLSYEQYFGPGTRLTVT.

V usage is TRBV4-3 and J usage is TRBJ2-6; D is uncertain. In germline, CDR1 is LGHNA, CDR2 YSLEER. The CDR3 runs to 13 residues. V lost 4 bases and J lost 4, with 5 bases in between. The CDR3 reads CASSRAGANVLTF. DNA of the CDR3: TGCGCCAGCAGCCGGGCCGGGGCCAACGTCCTGACTTTC.

The gene calls are TRBV20-1 and TRBJ2-1; the D gene is possibly TRBD1 (6 bases). This CDR3 has 10 residues. Trimming stripped 6 bases from V and 10 bases from J, with 10 bases between. CDR1 is DFQATT, CDR2 SNEGSKA, per germline (reference sequence). The CDR3 spells CSALGGEQFF. The DNA of the CDR3 is TGCAGTGCCCTTGGGGGCGAGCAGTTCTTC.

V and J are TRBV4-3 and TRBJ1-1, with D possibly being TRBD1 (5 bases). Trimming shortened V by 0 bases and J by 5 bases, and 10 bases separated the two germline ends. CDR3 length: 14 amino acids. CDR1 and CDR2 (germline): LGHNA, YSLEER. In DNA form, the CDR3 reads TGCGCCAGCAGCCAAGATTGGGGGGTGACTGAAGCTTTCTTT. Its protein is CASSQDWGVTEAFF.

This clone has only a few counts. The gene calls are TRBV12-5 and TRBJ1-5; perhaps TRBD1 as D (5 bases). The CDR3 length is 14 residues. In germline, CDR1 is LGHNT, CDR2 FRNRAP. V shed 1 base and J shed 5 bases, with 9 bases lying between them. CDR3: CASGLGGLHQPQHF. The CDR3 DNA follows: TGTGCTAGTGGTTTGGGGGGACTCCATCAGCCCCAGCATTTT.

The V gene is TRBV5-1, the J gene TRBJ2-7; 7 bases are shared with TRBD1. After removal of 4 bases from V and 7 bases from J, the junction contained 17 bases not matched to a gene. The CDR3 consists of 16 residues. Looked up from germline, CDR1 is SGHRS and CDR2 is YFSETQ. The CDR3 sequence: CASSIRQGLLPGEQYF. CDR3 bases: TGCGCCAGCAGCATCCGACAGGGTCTCCTTCCGGGGGAGCAGTACTTC. The whole variable domain, filled in from reference TRBV5-1 and TRBJ2-7, reads KAGVTQTPRYLIKTRGQQVTLSCSPISGHRSVSWYQQTPGQGLQFLFEYFSETQRNKGNFPGRFSGRQFSNSRSEMNVSTLELGDSALYLCASSIRQGLLPGEQYFGPGTRLTVT.

To note about this clone: The same CDR3 arises from other DNA sequences in this sample as well. The chain couples TRBV12-3 or TRBV12-4 to TRBJ1-2, with D hard to call. This CDR3 is 13 amino acids long. V dropped 6 bases and J dropped 1 base, with 9 bases sitting between them. CDR3 DNA: TGTGCCAGCAGGGGAGACGGTAACTATGGCTACACCTTC. This translates into CASRGDGNYGYTF.

This clone was counted between two and nine times. In the same sample, other DNA sequences code for this CDR3. CDR3 sequence (DNA): TGTGCCAGTAGCACAGGCGGCAATCAGCCCCAGCATTTT. Protein: CASSTGGNQPQHF. The chain uses TRBV19 and TRBJ1-5, with D possibly matching TRBD1 (5 bases). CDR1 is LNHDA, CDR2 SQIVND, per germline (reference sequence). V lost 6 bases to trimming and J lost 2 bases, with 8 bases between them. CDR3 length: 13 amino acids.

The V and J genes are TRBV10-3 and TRBJ2-7; D uncertain. The CDR3 totals 13 residues. Germline V gene data show CDR1 as ENHRY and CDR2 as SYGVKD. The germline V and J ends were trimmed by 4 bases and 1 base, with 8 bases remaining between them. For the CDR3, the DNA is TGTGCCATCAGTGCTATCGGGTCCTACGAGCAGTACTTC. This translates into CAISAIGSYEQYF.

The chain carries TRBV12-3 or TRBV12-4 and TRBJ1-1; 9 positions match TRBD1. The CDR3 length is 13 residues. V dropped 6 bases and J dropped 5; count of bases not matched to a gene: 4. The CDR3 DNA is TGTGCCAGCAGGCGACAGGGGGAAACTGAAGCTTTCTTT. This codes for CASRRQGETEAFF.

V gene TRBV3-1 (or the pseudogene TRBV3-2) combines with J gene TRBJ2-7; tentatively, D is TRBD2 (7 bases). CDR3 size: 14 residues. CDR1 and CDR2 from the germline V gene are LGHDT and YNNKEL (reference sequence). V was pared by 5 bases and J by 2 bases, with 13 bases between. The CDR3, as DNA: TGTGCCAGCAGCGTTGGGGGGGGCGCCTACGAGCAGTACTTC. It yields the protein CASSVGGGAYEQYF.

The rearrangement joins TRBV3-1 (or the pseudogene TRBV3-2) to TRBJ1-1; 8 nucleotides align to TRBD1. V gave up 3 bases and J gave up 4 bases; unmatched junction bases: 4. CDR3 length: 14 residues. Per the germline V gene, CDR1 is LGHDT and CDR2 is YNNKEL (reference sequence). CDR3 region: CASSQGTGVTEAFF. The CDR3 coding sequence is TGTGCCAGCAGCCAGGGGACAGGAGTCACTGAAGCTTTCTTT.

This clone was seen once. CDR3 bases: TGTGCCAGCAGTTCCCGACAGGCACAATCTGGAAACACCATATATTTT. Encoded protein: CASSSRQAQSGNTIYF. The genes are TRBV27 and TRBJ1-3, with D maybe TRBD1 (6 bases). Trimming cost V 4 bases and J 1 base, with 14 bases left between them. This CDR3 has 16 amino acids. The germline V gene has CDR1 MNHEY and CDR2 SMNVEV (reference sequence).